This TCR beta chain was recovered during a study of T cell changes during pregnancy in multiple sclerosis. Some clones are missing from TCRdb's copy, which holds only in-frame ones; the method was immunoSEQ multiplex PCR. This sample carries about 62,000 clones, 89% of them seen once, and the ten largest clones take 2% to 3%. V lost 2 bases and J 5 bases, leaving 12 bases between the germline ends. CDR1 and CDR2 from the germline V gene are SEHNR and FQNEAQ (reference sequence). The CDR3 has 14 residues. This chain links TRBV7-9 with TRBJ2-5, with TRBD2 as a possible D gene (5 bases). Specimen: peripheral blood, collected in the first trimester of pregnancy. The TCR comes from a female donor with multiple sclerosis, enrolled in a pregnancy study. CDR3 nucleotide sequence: TGTGCCAGCAGCTTATCCGGGGTCGGCGAGACCCAGTACTTC. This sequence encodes CASSLSGVGETQYF. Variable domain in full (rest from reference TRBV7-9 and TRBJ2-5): DTGVSQNPRHKITKRGQNVTFRCDPISEHNRLYWYRQTLGQGPEFLTYFQNEAQLEKSRLLSDRFSAERPKGSFSTLEIQRTEQGDSAMYLCASSLSGVGETQYFGPGTRLLVL.